What follows describes a single T cell receptor beta chain. Measured with immunoSEQ multiplex PCR; TCRdb has only the in-frame clones, and not every one. The sample gives under 130,000 clones, 88% of which show up once; about 9.7% is in the top ten. Trimming took 1 base from V and 0 from J, leaving 13 bases between them. Germline values: CDR1 LGHDT, CDR2 YNNKEL (reference sequence). The CDR3 is made up of 17 amino acids. The data belong to a study of T cell responses to AZD1222 COVID-19 vaccine. The receptor was isolated from an adult in good health. The chain carries TRBV3-1 (or the pseudogene TRBV3-2) and TRBJ1-5; the D gene is possibly TRBD1 (5 bases). The specimen comprised peripheral blood, sampled on day 0 of AZD1222 vaccination. CDR3 nucleotide sequence: TGTGCCAGCAGCCAAGGATCAGGACACTATAGCAATCAGCCCCAGCATTTT. Translation: CASSQGSGHYSNQPQHF.